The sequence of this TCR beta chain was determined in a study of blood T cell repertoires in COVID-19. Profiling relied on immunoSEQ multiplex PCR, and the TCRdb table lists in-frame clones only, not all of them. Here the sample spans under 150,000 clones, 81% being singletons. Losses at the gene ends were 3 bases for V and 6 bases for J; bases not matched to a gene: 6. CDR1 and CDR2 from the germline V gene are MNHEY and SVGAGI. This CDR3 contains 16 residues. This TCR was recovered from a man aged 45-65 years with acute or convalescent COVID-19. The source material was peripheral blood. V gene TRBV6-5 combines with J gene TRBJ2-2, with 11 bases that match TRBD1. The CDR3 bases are TGTGCCAGCAGTTATACCGGGACAGGGGGACCCGGGGAGCTGTTTTTT. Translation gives CASSYTGTGGPGELFF.